This T cell receptor (beta chain) was obtained from a study of blood T cell repertoires in COVID-19. Using immunoSEQ multiplex PCR, the repertoire was profiled, and TCRdb retains in-frame clones only, with some absent. The sample holds 200,000 to 250,000 clones, about four fifths seen once. The CDR3 runs to 15 residues. Germline CDR1 and CDR2: LNHNV and YYDKDF (reference sequence). The V segment lost 3 bases and the J segment 0 bases; nucleotides outside the gene matches: 5. The genes are TRBV15 and TRBJ2-7; 7 nucleotides match TRBD1. This clonotype was sampled from a woman in her twenties or thirties who had recovered from COVID-19. Material for sequencing was peripheral blood. The CDR3, as DNA: TGTGCCACCAGCAGGGGACAGACCCTCTCCTACGAGCAGTACTTC. It codes for CATSRGQTLSYEQYF.